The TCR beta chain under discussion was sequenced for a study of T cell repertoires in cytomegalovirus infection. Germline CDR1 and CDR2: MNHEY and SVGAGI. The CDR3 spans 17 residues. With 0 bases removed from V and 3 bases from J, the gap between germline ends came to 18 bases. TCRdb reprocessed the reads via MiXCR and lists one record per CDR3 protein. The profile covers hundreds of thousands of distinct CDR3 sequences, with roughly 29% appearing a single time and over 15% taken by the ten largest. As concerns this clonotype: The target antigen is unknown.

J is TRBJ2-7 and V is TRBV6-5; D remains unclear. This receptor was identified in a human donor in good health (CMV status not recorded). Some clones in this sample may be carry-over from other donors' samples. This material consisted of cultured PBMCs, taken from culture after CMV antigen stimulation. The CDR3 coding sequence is TGTGCCAGCAGTTACTCGACACCAGCACGAAGGATCTACGAGCAGTACTTC. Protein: CASSYSTPARRIYEQYF.